The 21 T cell receptor beta chains below come from one sample, sequenced in a study of neoadjuvant anti-PD-1 for oral cavity cancer. Generated by immunoSEQ multiplex PCR, the TCRdb table keeps only in-frame clones and is missing some. The profile shows some 14,000 clones, approximately 77% of them singletons. Sample time point: after neoadjuvant nivolumab, at surgical resection. The source material was PBMCs, sampled after nivolumab (anti-PD-1) treatment. All receptors come from a person aged 35-79 years with oral cavity squamous cell carcinoma.

The chain uses TRBV27 and TRBJ1-3; D remains unclear. The length of the CDR3 is 14 residues. Germline V gives CDR1 MNHEY, CDR2 SMNVEV (reference sequence). The V end was cut by 7 bases, the J end by 0 bases, with 10 bases between. The chain's CDR3 is CASKGGPSGNTIYF. CDR3 coding DNA: TGTGCCAGCAAGGGAGGGCCCTCTGGAAACACCATATATTTT.

This chain links TRBV2 with TRBJ1-5; 7 bases line up with TRBD1. This CDR3 has 14 residues. Germline-derived CDR1 and CDR2 are SNHLY and FYNNEI. V lost 4 bases, J lost 4 bases, and 4 bases stayed unmatched. CDR3 nucleotides: TGTGCCAGCAGTGGGGTGGACAGGAATCAGCCCCAGCATTTT. Protein product: CASSGVDRNQPQHF.

The chain combines TRBV10-3 with TRBJ2-7, with 10 nucleotides matching TRBD1. Losses at the gene ends were 6 bases for V and 3 bases for J; bases not matched to a gene: 5. The CDR3 runs 14 residues. Germline lookup yields CDR1 ENHRY and CDR2 SYGVKD. The CDR3 spells CAIRGQGRDYEQYF. The CDR3 DNA sequence: TGTGCCATCAGGGGACAGGGGAGGGACTACGAGCAGTACTTC.

Only a few counts were recorded for this clone. This rearrangement joins TRBV27 to TRBJ1-6; unclear D gene. Germline V gene data show CDR1 as MNHEY and CDR2 as SMNVEV (reference sequence). The CDR3 length is 18 residues. Trimming removed 6 bases at V and 8 bases at J, with 26 bases between. The CDR3 nucleotides read TGTGCCAGCAGGAACCCATACTCCCCACTGAAACTGGATTCACCCCTCCACTTT. It specifies CASRNPYSPLKLDSPLHF.

The gene calls are TRBV5-1 and TRBJ2-7, with 7 bases matching TRBD2. Trimming cost V 4 bases and J 2 bases; bases outside gene matches: 3. The CDR3 sequence is 13 residues long. The germline V gene has CDR1 SGHRS and CDR2 YFSETQ. CDR3 DNA: TGCGCCAGCAGCCCTAGCGGCCCCTACGAGCAGTACTTC. Its protein product is CASSPSGPYEQYF.

This CDR3 is CASSLYSGVYNEQFF. The CDR3, as DNA: TGTGCCAGCAGCTTGTACAGCGGGGTCTACAATGAGCAGTTCTTC. The rearrangement uses TRBV5-4 and TRBJ2-1; TRBD2 agrees at 7 bases. This CDR3 comprises 15 residues. The ends lost 1 base at V and 3 bases at J; junction bases unmatched: 4. CDR1 is SGHNT and CDR2 is YYREEE in the germline V gene (reference sequence).

The chain employs TRBV6-6 and TRBJ1-1, with 10 bases matching TRBD1. Germline V lookup: CDR1 MNHNY, CDR2 SVGAGI (reference sequence). V was pared by 7 bases and J by 1 base, with 9 bases of the junction left unmatched. This CDR3 comprises 16 residues. As DNA, the CDR3 is TGTGCCAGCAAGGACAGGGGGTCCCTGGGGAACACTGAAGCTTTCTTT. This gives the protein CASKDRGSLGNTEAFF.

This chain joins TRBV10-3 and TRBJ1-1; D not certain. The CDR3 is 16 amino acids. Between the trimmed V and J ends, which lost 9 bases and 5 bases, there was a span of 25 bases. Germline values: CDR1 ENHRY, CDR2 SYGVKD. This chain's CDR3 is CAISGSVLATGTEAFF. The CDR3 bases are TGTGCCATTTCCGGGTCGGTTTTAGCCACCGGTACTGAAGCTTTCTTT.

V usage is TRBV19 and J usage is TRBJ1-6; tentatively, D is TRBD1 (5 bases). Trimming pared 2 bases from V and 7 bases from J, leaving 15 bases between. Germline V gives CDR1 LNHDA, CDR2 SQIVND (reference sequence). This CDR3 is 16 amino acids long. The CDR3 coding sequence is TGTGCCAGTAGTATATCCGTTACAGGCGGAAATTCACCCCTCCACTTT. Translating gives CASSISVTGGNSPLHF.

A note on this clone: Sequence at one end of the junction differs from germline and may be a read error. The CDR3 sequence is CASSPGRGFSHQPQHF. For the CDR3, the DNA is TGTGCCAGCAGCCCCGGTAGGGGGTTTAGCCATCAGCCCCAGCATTTT. The chain combines TRBV7-8 with TRBJ1-5; tentatively, D is TRBD1 (6 bases). Germline-derived CDR1 and CDR2 are SGHVS and FQNEAQ. The CDR3 spans 16 residues.

V and J are TRBV2 and TRBJ1-1, with 7 positions matching TRBD1. CDR3 length: 15 residues. The J segment lost 0 bases and the V segment lost 10 bases, leaving 11 bases of the junction unmatched. CDR1 and CDR2 from the germline V gene are SNHLY and FYNNEI. The CDR3 sequence is CATRQGFLVNTEAFF. In DNA, the CDR3 is TGTGCCACCAGACAGGGTTTTTTGGTGAACACTGAAGCTTTCTTT.

This chain joins TRBV13 and TRBJ2-3; tentatively, D is TRBD2 (5 bases). Germline V gives CDR1 PRHDT, CDR2 FYEKMQ (reference sequence). V was clipped by 6 bases and J by 4 bases, with 14 bases between them. The CDR3 has 14 residues. The CDR3 loop reads CASRKTRLPDTQYF. CDR3 in DNA: TGTGCCAGCAGGAAAACTAGGCTCCCAGATACGCAGTATTTT.

V is TRBV18 and J is TRBJ2-7, with 9 bases fitting TRBD1. V lost 4 bases, J lost 6 bases, and 13 bases stayed unmatched. This CDR3 region has 16 residues. From germline, CDR1 is KGHSH and CDR2 LQKENI. Here the CDR3 reads CASSQGQGTSQIEQYF. The CDR3 DNA follows: TGTGCCAGCTCACAAGGACAGGGGACCTCTCAGATCGAGCAGTACTTC.

The J gene is TRBJ2-1, the V gene TRBV11-2; 7 bases are a match to TRBD2. This CDR3 spans 16 amino acids. Germline V CDR1 and CDR2: SGHAT, FQNNGV. The J segment lost 7 bases and the V segment lost 5 bases, leaving 14 bases of the junction unmatched. This chain's CDR3 is CASSPHGGSPLNEQFF. DNA for the CDR3: TGTGCCAGCAGCCCTCACGGGGGGTCACCACTTAATGAGCAGTTCTTC.

The chain has TRBV27 and TRBJ2-1, with TRBD2 matching over 8 bases. The germline V gene has CDR1 MNHEY and CDR2 SMNVEV (reference sequence). CDR3 length: 11 residues. The V and J ends lost 6 bases and 14 bases, in that order; junction bases with no gene match: 6. The CDR3 region has the DNA TGTGCCAGCAGAAAGGGACTAGGGGAGTTCTTC. Translated: CASRKGLGEFF.

V usage is TRBV5-4 and J usage is TRBJ2-5; D is possibly TRBD1 (5 bases). CDR1 SGHNT and CDR2 YYREEE come from the germline V gene (reference sequence). The germline V and J ends were trimmed by 5 bases and 5 bases, with 16 bases remaining between them. The CDR3 consists of 14 residues. The CDR3 loop reads CASSNRQLGETQYF. The DNA of the CDR3 is TGTGCCAGCAGTAATCGACAGTTGGGGGAGACCCAGTACTTC.

The chain has TRBV2 and TRBJ1-5; unclear D gene. CDR3 length: 14 amino acids. The V and J ends lost 3 bases and 7 bases respectively, with 13 bases between them. Germline assignment: CDR1 SNHLY and CDR2 FYNNEI. The CDR3, as DNA: TGTGCCAGCAGTGACGCCCGCTACGGCCAGCCCCAGCATTTT. The encoded protein is CASSDARYGQPQHF.

The chain has TRBV5-5 and TRBJ1-1; TRBD1 is a possible D gene (5 bases). V shed 2 bases and J shed 4 bases, with 12 bases lying between them. Germline CDR1 SGHKS, CDR2 YYEKEE (reference sequence). The CDR3 is made up of 14 amino acids. The CDR3 region has the DNA TGTGCCAGCAGCTTTGGGGGTTCGGGCACTGAAGCTTTCTTT. This sequence encodes CASSFGGSGTEAFF.

The V and J genes are TRBV29-1 and TRBJ2-4; 8 bases line up with TRBD1. In germline, CDR1 is SQVTM, CDR2 ANQGSEA. Trimming removed 4 bases from V and 4 bases from J; junction bases left unmatched: 0. The CDR3 is made up of 12 amino acids. The CDR3 loop reads CSVGTGKNIQYF. The CDR3 DNA sequence: TGCAGCGTTGGGACAGGGAAAAACATTCAGTACTTC.

The sample holds a few counts of this clone. The gene calls are TRBV27 and TRBJ2-3; 11 bases fit TRBD2. The CDR3 totals 16 residues. Germline CDR1 and CDR2: MNHEY and SMNVEV (reference sequence). V trimming: 5 bases; J trimming: 4 bases; junction bases outside the gene matches: 8. CDR3 DNA: TGTGCCAGCAGTACTACTATAGCGGGAGGGGCAGATACGCAGTATTTT. Translated, it gives CASSTTIAGGADTQYF.

The chain is built from TRBV9 and TRBJ1-4, with D possibly being TRBD1 (5 bases). The germline V gene has CDR1 SGDLS and CDR2 YYNGEE. The CDR3 has 15 residues. V was trimmed by 4 bases and J by 5 bases, leaving 15 bases between them. The CDR3 region has the DNA TGTGCCAGCAGCAAGGGGACCCCGGGGAATGAAAAACTGTTTTTT. It codes for CASSKGTPGNEKLFF.